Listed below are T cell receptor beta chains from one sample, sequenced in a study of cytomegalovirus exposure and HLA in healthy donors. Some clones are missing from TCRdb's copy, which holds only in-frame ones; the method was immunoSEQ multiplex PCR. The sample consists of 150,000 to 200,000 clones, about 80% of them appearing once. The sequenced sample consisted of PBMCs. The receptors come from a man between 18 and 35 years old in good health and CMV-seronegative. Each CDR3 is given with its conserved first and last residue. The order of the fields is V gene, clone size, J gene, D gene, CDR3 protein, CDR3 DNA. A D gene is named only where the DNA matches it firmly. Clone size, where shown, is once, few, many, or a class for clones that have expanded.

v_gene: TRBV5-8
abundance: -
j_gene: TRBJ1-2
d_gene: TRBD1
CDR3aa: CASSRTGDYGYTF
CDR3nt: TGTGCCAGCAGCCGGACAGGGGACTATGGCTACACCTTC

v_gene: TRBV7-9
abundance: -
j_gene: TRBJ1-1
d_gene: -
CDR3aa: CASSSPAGQNTEAFF
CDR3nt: TGTGCCAGCAGTTCGCCGGCGGGGCAGAACACTGAAGCTTTCTTT

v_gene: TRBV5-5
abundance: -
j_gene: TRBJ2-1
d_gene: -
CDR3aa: CASSLFAEYEQFF
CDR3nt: TGTGCCAGCAGCTTGTTCGCGGAATATGAGCAGTTCTTC

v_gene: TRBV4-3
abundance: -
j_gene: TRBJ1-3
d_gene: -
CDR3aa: CASSQVGYGFRNTIYF
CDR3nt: TGCGCCAGCAGCCAAGTCGGGTACGGCTTTAGAAACACCATATATTTT

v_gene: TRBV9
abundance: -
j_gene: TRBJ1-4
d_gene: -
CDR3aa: CASSPGGSSTNEKLFF
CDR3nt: TGTGCCAGCAGCCCTGGGGGCTCCTCAACTAATGAAAAACTGTTTTTT

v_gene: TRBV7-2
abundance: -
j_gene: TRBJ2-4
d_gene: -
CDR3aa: CASSNRGGPGNIQYF
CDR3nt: TGTGCCAGCAGCAATCGCGGGGGCCCCGGGAACATTCAGTACTTC

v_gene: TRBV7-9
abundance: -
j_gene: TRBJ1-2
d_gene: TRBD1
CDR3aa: CASSSTGTGKDGYTF
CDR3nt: TGTGCCAGCAGCAGCACCGGGACAGGGAAGGATGGCTACACCTTC

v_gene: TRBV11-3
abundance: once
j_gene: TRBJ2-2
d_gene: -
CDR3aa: CASSQGGGAIGELFF
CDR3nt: TGTGCCAGCAGCCAAGGAGGGGGGGCAATCGGGGAGCTGTTTTTT

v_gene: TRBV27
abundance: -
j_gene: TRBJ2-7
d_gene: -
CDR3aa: CASSSTGFSYEQYF
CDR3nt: TGTGCCAGCAGTTCCACAGGGTTCTCCTACGAGCAGTACTTC

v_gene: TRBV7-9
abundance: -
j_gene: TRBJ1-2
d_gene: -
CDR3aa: CASSLGINYGYTF
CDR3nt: TGTGCCAGCAGCTTAGGTATTAACTATGGCTACACCTTC

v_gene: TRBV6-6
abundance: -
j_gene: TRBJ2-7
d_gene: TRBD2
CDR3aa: CASSYKSGRANEQYF
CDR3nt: TGTGCCAGCAGTTACAAAAGCGGGAGGGCCAACGAGCAGTACTTC

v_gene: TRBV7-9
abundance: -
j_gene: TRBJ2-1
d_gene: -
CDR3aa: CASSPRTGNEQFF
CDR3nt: TGTGCCAGCAGCCCGAGAACAGGGAATGAGCAGTTCTTC

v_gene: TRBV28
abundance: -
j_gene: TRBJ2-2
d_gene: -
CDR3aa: CASSLVRVNTGELFF
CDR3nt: TGTGCCAGCAGTTTGGTCAGGGTTAACACCGGGGAGCTGTTTTTT

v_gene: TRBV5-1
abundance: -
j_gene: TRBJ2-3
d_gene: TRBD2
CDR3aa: CASSSGTSSDTQYF
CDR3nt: TGCGCCAGCAGCTCGGGGACTAGCTCAGATACGCAGTATTTT

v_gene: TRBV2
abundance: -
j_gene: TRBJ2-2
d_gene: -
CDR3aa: CASSPQGRGSGELFF
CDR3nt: TGTGCCAGCAGTCCCCAGGGTAGGGGTTCCGGGGAGCTGTTTTTT

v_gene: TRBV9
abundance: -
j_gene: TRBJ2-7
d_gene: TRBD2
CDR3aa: CASSVGGGGYEQYF
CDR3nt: TGTGCCAGCAGCGTAGGCGGGGGGGGCTACGAGCAGTACTTC

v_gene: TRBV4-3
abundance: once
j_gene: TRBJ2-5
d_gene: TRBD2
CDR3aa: CASSPEAGTSGGSQETQYF
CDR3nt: TGCGCCAGCAGCCCCGAAGCCGGGACTAGCGGGGGGAGCCAAGAGACCCAGTACTTC

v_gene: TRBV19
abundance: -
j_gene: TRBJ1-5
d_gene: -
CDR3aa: CASSVGWRATAQHF
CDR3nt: TGTGCCAGTAGTGTGGGTTGGCGGGCTACGGCCCAGCATTTT

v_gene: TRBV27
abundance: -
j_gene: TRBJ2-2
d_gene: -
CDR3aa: CASIPSGTYNTGELFF
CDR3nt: TGTGCCAGCATCCCCTCCGGGACTTATAACACCGGGGAGCTGTTTTTT

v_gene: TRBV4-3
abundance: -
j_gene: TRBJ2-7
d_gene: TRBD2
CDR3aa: CASSQDWGGNSGFAYEQYF
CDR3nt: TGCGCCAGCAGCCAAGATTGGGGGGGGAATAGCGGGTTCGCCTACGAGCAGTACTTC

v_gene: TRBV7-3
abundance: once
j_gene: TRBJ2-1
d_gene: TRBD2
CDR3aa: CASSSSSGGNEQFF
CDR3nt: TGTGCCAGCAGCTCGTCTAGCGGGGGCAATGAGCAGTTCTTC

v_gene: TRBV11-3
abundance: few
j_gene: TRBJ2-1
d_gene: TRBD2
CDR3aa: CASSLRGGRSYNEQFF
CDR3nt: TGTGCCAGCAGCTTAAGGGGCGGGAGGTCCTACAATGAGCAGTTCTTC

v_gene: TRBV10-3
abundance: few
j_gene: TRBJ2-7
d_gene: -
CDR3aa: CAIRDSSYEQYF
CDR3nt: TGTGCCATCAGGGACAGCTCCTACGAGCAGTACTTC

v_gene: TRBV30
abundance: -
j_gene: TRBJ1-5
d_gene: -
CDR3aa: CAWSRYSNQPQHF
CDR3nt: TGTGCCTGGAGCCGTTATAGCAATCAGCCCCAGCATTTT

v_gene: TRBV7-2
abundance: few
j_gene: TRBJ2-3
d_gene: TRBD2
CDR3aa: CASSLVGGRRPDTQYF
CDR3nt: TGTGCCAGCAGCTTAGTGGGCGGGAGAAGGCCAGATACGCAGTATTTT

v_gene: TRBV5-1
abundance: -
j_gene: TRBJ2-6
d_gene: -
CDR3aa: CASSFRLGEGANVLTF
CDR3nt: TGCGCCAGCAGCTTTCGTTTGGGCGAAGGGGCCAACGTCCTGACTTTC

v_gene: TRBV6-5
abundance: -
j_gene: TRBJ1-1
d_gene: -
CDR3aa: CASSLDRNLQAFF
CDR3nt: TGTGCCAGCAGTTTAGACAGGAACCTTCAAGCTTTCTTT

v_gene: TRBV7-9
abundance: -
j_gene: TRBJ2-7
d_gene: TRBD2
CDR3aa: CSSSSPPLAGGAYEQYF
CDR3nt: TGTTCCAGCAGCTCTCCCCCCCTAGCGGGAGGGGCCTACGAGCAGTACTTC

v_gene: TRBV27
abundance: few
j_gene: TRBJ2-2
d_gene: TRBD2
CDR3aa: CASSLGLAGGVPNTGELFF
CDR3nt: TGTGCCAGCAGTCTGGGACTAGCGGGAGGGGTACCGAACACCGGGGAGCTGTTTTTT

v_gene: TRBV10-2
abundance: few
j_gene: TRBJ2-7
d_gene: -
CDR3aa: CASSWGAYEQYF
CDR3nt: TGCGCCAGCAGTTGGGGGGCCTACGAGCAGTACTTC

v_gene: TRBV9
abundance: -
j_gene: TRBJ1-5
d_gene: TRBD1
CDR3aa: CASSVVVVGQGDQPQHF
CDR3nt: TGTGCCAGCAGCGTAGTAGTGGTAGGACAGGGTGATCAGCCCCAGCATTTT

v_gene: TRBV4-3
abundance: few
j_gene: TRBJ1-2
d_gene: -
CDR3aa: CASSQANTGNYGYTF
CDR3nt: TGCGCCAGCAGCCAAGCTAACACAGGCAACTATGGCTACACCTTC

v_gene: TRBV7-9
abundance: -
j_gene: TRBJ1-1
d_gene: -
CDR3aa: CASSNAYFNTEAFF
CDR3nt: TGTGCCAGCAGCAACGCATACTTCAACACTGAAGCTTTCTTT

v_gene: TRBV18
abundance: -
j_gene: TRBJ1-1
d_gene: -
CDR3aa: CASSPPTGGNTEAFF
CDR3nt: TGTGCCAGCTCACCCCCGACGGGGGGGAACACTGAAGCTTTCTTT

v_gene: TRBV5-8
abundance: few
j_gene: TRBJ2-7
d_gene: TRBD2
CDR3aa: CASSFGLAGGYEQYF
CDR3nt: TGTGCCAGCAGCTTCGGACTAGCGGGGGGCTACGAGCAGTACTTC

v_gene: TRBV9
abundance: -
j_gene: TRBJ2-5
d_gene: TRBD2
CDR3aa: CASSVEVSVRLAVPIFQETQYF
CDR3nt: TGTGCCAGCAGCGTAGAGGTGTCGGTGCGGCTAGCGGTCCCGATATTCCAAGAGACCCAGTACTTC

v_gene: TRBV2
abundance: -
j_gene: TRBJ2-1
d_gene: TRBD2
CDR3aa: CASSQLAGVYNEQFF
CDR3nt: TGTGCCAGCAGCCAACTAGCGGGAGTCTACAATGAGCAGTTCTTC

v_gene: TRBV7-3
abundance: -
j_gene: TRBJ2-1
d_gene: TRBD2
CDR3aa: CASSFTRTRLYNEQFF
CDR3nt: TGTGCCAGCAGCTTCACTAGGACTAGGTTATACAATGAGCAGTTCTTC

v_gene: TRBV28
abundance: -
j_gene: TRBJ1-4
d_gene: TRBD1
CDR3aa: CASSSGTVGEKLFF
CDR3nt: TGTGCCAGCAGTTCCGGGACAGTGGGGGAAAAACTGTTTTTT

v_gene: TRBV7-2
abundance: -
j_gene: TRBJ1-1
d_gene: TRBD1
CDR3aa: CASSPRTGPLNTEAFF
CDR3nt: TGTGCCAGCAGCCCCCGGACAGGACCCCTGAACACTGAAGCTTTCTTT

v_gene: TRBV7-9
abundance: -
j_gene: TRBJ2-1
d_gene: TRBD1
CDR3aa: CASRHYLPGQGPSEQFF
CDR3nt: TGTGCCAGCAGACATTACCTCCCGGGACAGGGTCCTAGTGAGCAGTTCTTC

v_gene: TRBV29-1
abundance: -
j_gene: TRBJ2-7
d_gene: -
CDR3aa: CSVEDNRGGAYEQYF
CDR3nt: TGCAGCGTTGAAGATAACAGGGGAGGTGCCTACGAGCAGTACTTC

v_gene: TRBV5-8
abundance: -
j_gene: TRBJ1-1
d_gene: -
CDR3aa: CASSFPRRNTEAFF
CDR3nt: TGTGCCAGCAGCTTTCCCCGGAGGAACACTGAAGCTTTCTTT

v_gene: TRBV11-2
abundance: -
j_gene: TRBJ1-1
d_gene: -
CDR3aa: CASNEFVGAGVNTEAFF
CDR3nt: TGTGCCAGCAACGAGTTCGTGGGCGCCGGGGTGAACACTGAAGCTTTCTTT

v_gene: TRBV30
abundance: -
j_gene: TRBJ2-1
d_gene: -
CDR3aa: CAWSRYEQFF
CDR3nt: TGTGCCTGGAGTCGGTATGAGCAGTTCTTC

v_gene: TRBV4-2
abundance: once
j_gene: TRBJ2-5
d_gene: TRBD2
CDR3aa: CASSQEGTTNQETQYF
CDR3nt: TGTGCCAGCAGCCAAGAGGGGACTACCAACCAAGAGACCCAGTACTTC

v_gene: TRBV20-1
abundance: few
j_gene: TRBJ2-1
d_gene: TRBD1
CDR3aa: CSARPGQRQFF
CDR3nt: TGCAGTGCTAGGCCGGGACAGAGGCAGTTCTTC

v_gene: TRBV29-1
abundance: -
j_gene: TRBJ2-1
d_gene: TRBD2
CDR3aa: CSGTRGGYNEQFF
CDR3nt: TGCAGCGGGACCCGGGGGGGGTACAATGAGCAGTTCTTC

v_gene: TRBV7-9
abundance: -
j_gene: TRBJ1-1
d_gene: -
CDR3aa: CASSSGGEAFF
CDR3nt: TGTGCCAGCAGCTCCGGAGGTGAAGCTTTCTTT

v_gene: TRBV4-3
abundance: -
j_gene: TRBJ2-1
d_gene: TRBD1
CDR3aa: CASSRTGTGSYNEQFF
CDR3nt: TGCGCCAGCAGCCGTACCGGGACAGGCTCCTACAATGAGCAGTTCTTC

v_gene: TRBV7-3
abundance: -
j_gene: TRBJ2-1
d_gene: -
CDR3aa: CASSLQRVSSYNEQFF
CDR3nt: TGTGCCAGCAGTCTGCAGCGGGTAAGCTCCTACAATGAGCAGTTCTTC

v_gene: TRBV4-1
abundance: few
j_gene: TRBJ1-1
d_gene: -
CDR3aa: CASSQERILSGTEAFF
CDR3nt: TGCGCCAGCAGCCAAGAGCGTATTCTTTCGGGGACTGAAGCTTTCTTT

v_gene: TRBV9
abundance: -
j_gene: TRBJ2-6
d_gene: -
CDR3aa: CASSLRSGPSGANVLTF
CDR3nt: TGTGCCAGCAGCCTTCGCTCAGGGCCCTCTGGGGCCAACGTCCTGACTTTC

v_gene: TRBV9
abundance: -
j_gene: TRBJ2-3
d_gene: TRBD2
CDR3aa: CASSDSGGAGDTQYF
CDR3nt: TGTGCCAGCAGCGATAGCGGGGGGGCTGGAGATACGCAGTATTTT

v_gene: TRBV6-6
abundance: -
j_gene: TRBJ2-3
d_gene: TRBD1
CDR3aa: CASSRSRGSTDTQYF
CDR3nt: TGTGCCAGCAGTCGATCCAGGGGGTCCACAGATACGCAGTATTTT